Below, one T cell receptor beta chain is given with its context. This sample was taken from a study of blood T cell repertoires in COVID-19. Study-level background: COVID-19 samples, acute and convalescent, were from the United States, Italy and Spain. T cells, B-cell-depleted T cells, or PBMCs supplied cDNA or gDNA.

Original processing methods: The assay estimated nucleated cells by amplifying reference gene primers. The table came from immunoSEQ multiplex PCR; TCRdb's copy has only in-frame clones and leaves some out. V, J and clone size are those of that table, while D and trimming were read from the DNA. This sample has 200,000 to 250,000 clones; approximately 91% occur once, and the top ten carry 2% to 2.5%. Germline V gene lookup returns CDR1 SGDLS and CDR2 YYNGEE. The CDR3 runs 15 residues. V was pared by 2 bases and J by 6 bases, with 17 bases between. The sequenced sample consisted of peripheral blood. This clonotype was sampled from a woman between 40 and 55 years old who had recovered from COVID-19. V is TRBV9 and J is TRBJ1-2; D ambiguous. The chain's CDR3 is CASSVESGLLNGYTF. Here the CDR3 DNA reads TGTGCCAGCAGCGTTGAGTCAGGACTCTTAAATGGCTACACCTTC.